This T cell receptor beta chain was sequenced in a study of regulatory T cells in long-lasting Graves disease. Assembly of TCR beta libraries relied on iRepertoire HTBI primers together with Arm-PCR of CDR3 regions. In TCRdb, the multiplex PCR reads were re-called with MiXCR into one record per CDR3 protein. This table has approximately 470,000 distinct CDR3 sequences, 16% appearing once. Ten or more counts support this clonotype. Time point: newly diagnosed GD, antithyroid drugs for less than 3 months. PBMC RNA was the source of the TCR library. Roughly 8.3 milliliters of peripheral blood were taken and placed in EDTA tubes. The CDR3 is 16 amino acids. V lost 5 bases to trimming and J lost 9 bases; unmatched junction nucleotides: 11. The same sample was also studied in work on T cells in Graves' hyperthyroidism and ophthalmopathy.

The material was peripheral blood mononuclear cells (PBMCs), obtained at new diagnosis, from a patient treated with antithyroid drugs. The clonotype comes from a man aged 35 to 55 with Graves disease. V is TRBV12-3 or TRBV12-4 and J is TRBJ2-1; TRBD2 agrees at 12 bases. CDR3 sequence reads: CASSTSRLAGDSEQFF. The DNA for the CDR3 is TGTGCCAGCAGTACCTCGAGACTAGCGGGAGATTCTGAGCAGTTCTTC.